The 18 T cell receptor beta chains listed next were all sequenced from one sample in a study of shared clonotypes between healthy human individuals. Assay: immunoSEQ multiplex PCR; the TCRdb copy retains only in-frame clones and omits some. The sample has millions of clones, about 95% seen once. CD45RO-negative CD8 cells positively selected for CCR7 made up the naive population, which excluded terminally differentiated effector memory CD45RA+ cells. The specimen was naive CD8+ T cells sorted from blood. The receptor set was obtained from a man aged 18 to 29 in good health.

The J gene is TRBJ2-1, the V gene TRBV7-6; D is perhaps TRBD1 or TRBD2 (5 bases each). Germline V lookup: CDR1 SGHVS, CDR2 FNYEAQ. The V end lost 1 base, the J end lost 0 bases, and 7 bases lay between the germline ends. The CDR3 contains 15 residues. CDR3 residues: CASSLGGTSYNEQFF. The CDR3 coding sequence is TGTGCCAGCAGCTTAGGGGGGACCTCCTACAATGAGCAGTTCTTC.

V usage is TRBV6-1 and J usage is TRBJ2-2, with D tentatively TRBD2 (5 bases). This CDR3 spans 18 amino acids. Germline V gene lookup returns CDR1 MNHNS and CDR2 SASEGT. Trimming stripped 3 bases from V and 4 bases from J, with 21 bases between. CDR3 DNA: TGTGCCAGCAGTGACCCCCTCGACGGGGAAGGGTTCACCGGGGAGCTGTTTTTT. It yields the protein CASSDPLDGEGFTGELFF.

The chain employs TRBV11-2 and TRBJ2-7; no clear D gene. Looked up from germline, CDR1 is SGHAT and CDR2 is FQNNGV. Deletions cut 0 bases from V and 5 bases from J, with 11 bases between. CDR3 length equals 14 residues. CDR3 DNA sequence: TGTGCCAGCAGCTTAGATCTGGGCGCTGACGAGCAGTACTTC. This gives the protein CASSLDLGADEQYF.

The V gene is TRBV9, the J gene TRBJ2-7; the D gene is possibly TRBD1 (5 bases). The CDR3 length is 14 residues. Germline CDR1 and CDR2: SGDLS and YYNGEE. Trimming cost V 0 bases and J 4 bases, with 11 bases left between them. The CDR3 loop reads CASSVEPGHYEQYF. Here the CDR3 DNA reads TGTGCCAGCAGCGTAGAGCCAGGACATTACGAGCAGTACTTC.

The chain links TRBV2 to TRBJ2-7; a possible D gene is TRBD2 (5 bases). The V and J ends lost 6 bases and 0 bases respectively, with 12 bases between them. Germline assignment: CDR1 SNHLY and CDR2 FYNNEI. The CDR3 runs to 14 residues. In nucleotides, the CDR3 is TGTGCCAGCAGCCCGGGGAAGAGCTCCTACGAGCAGTACTTC. It translates to CASSPGKSSYEQYF.

Concerning this clone: Additional DNA sequences in this sample encode the identical CDR3. The V and J genes are TRBV27 and TRBJ1-3, with D perhaps TRBD1 (6 bases). Germline V gives CDR1 MNHEY, CDR2 SMNVEV (reference sequence). Trimming took off 1 base at V and 0 bases at J, with 7 bases between the two ends. The CDR3 loop spans 15 amino acids. The CDR3 protein is CASSLFRGSGNTIYF. In DNA, the CDR3 is TGTGCCAGCAGTTTATTCAGGGGCTCTGGAAACACCATATATTTT.

This clone was detected once. This chain links TRBV13 with TRBJ1-5, with D uncertain. CDR1 PRHDT and CDR2 FYEKMQ come from the germline V gene (reference sequence). The CDR3 has 12 residues. The V and J ends lost 2 bases and 4 bases respectively, with 3 bases between them. The CDR3 DNA follows: TGTGCCAGCAGCTTAAGTAATCAGCCCCAGCATTTT. It translates to CASSLSNQPQHF.

This clone appeared once. V and J are TRBV27 and TRBJ2-2; no reliable D call. V was shortened by 3 bases and J by 4 bases, with 9 bases between the two germline ends. Germline values: CDR1 MNHEY, CDR2 SMNVEV (reference sequence). This CDR3 region has 14 residues. The CDR3 is CASSLIATTGELFF. DNA for the CDR3: TGTGCCAGCAGTTTGATAGCTACCACCGGGGAGCTGTTTTTT.

The V gene is TRBV5-4, the J gene TRBJ1-2; tentatively, D is TRBD1 (5 bases). Germline values: CDR1 SGHNT, CDR2 YYREEE (reference sequence). V shed 0 bases and J shed 4 bases, with 19 bases lying between them. This CDR3 is built from 17 residues. CDR3 nucleotide sequence: TGTGCCAGCAGCTTGGGGGCAGGGCACCTACTAGGCTATGGCTACACCTTC. This encodes CASSLGAGHLLGYGYTF.

The V gene is TRBV7-5, the J gene TRBJ2-7. TRBV7-5 corresponds to a pseudogene. The length of the CDR3 is 16 residues. CDR3 DNA sequence: TGTGCCAGAAGCTTAGAGTCCCCTAGAGGGGGGTACGAGCAGTACTTC. Amino acids: CARSLESPRGGYEQYF.

As regards this clone: The same CDR3 is also encoded by other DNA sequences in this sample. The gene calls are TRBV28 and TRBJ1-5; a weak D match, TRBD1 (5 bases). The CDR3 is made up of 14 amino acids. The germline V gene has CDR1 MDHEN and CDR2 SYDVKM. V dropped 2 bases and J dropped 6 bases, with 11 bases sitting between them. CDR3 sequence (DNA): TGTGCCAGCAGTTTAAGGGGAGCACGTCAGCCCCAGCATTTT. Amino acids: CASSLRGARQPQHF. Looking up the rest from reference TRBV28 and TRBJ1-5 gives the full variable domain: DVKVTQSSRYLVKRTGEKVFLECVQDMDHENMFWYRQDPGLGLRLIYFSYDVKMKEKGDIPEGYSVSREKKERFSLILESASTNQTSMYLCASSLRGARQPQHFGDGTRLSIL.

This chain uses TRBV30 with TRBJ2-7; 12 bases are shared with TRBD1. The CDR3 loop spans 15 amino acids. From germline, CDR1 is GTSNPN and CDR2 SVGIG (reference sequence). V was clipped by 1 base and J by 3 bases; unmatched bases: 4. The CDR3: CAWSEGTGGFYEQYF. The CDR3 nucleotides read TGTGCCTGGAGTGAGGGGACAGGGGGCTTCTACGAGCAGTACTTC.

Only one count was recorded for this clone. The CDR3 reads CASSLSAGAGGNQPQHF. The DNA of the CDR3 is TGTGCCAGCAGTTTATCGGCAGGGGCGGGTGGCAATCAGCCCCAGCATTTT. The chain recombines TRBV27 with TRBJ1-5; tentative D call: TRBD1 (6 bases). V was pared by 0 bases and J by 2 bases, with 14 bases between. The CDR3 sequence is 17 residues long. From germline, CDR1 is MNHEY and CDR2 SMNVEV (reference sequence).

There are a few counts of this clone. This chain uses TRBV19 with TRBJ1-6; no clear D. V dropped 5 bases and J dropped 8 bases, with 13 bases sitting between them. The CDR3 runs 14 residues. The germline CDR1 and CDR2 sequences are LNHDA and SQIVND (reference sequence). This CDR3 is CASSAQGGDSPLHF. CDR3 nucleotides: TGTGCCAGTAGTGCCCAAGGTGGGGATTCACCCCTCCACTTT.

This clone came up once. The chain employs TRBV5-6 and TRBJ1-4; D is uncertain. Germline CDR1 reads SGHDT; CDR2 reads YYEEEE. The germline V and J ends were trimmed by 1 base and 3 bases, with 4 bases remaining between them. This CDR3 contains 13 residues. The CDR3 DNA reads as TGTGCCAGCAGCTTGACTCCTAATGAAAAACTGTTTTTT. It translates to CASSLTPNEKLFF.

This clone was recorded only once. This CDR3 is also generated by other DNA sequences in the sample. The chain couples TRBV6-5 to TRBJ1-1; D possibly corresponds to TRBD1 (5 bases). The CDR3 length is 14 residues. Trimming shortened V by 0 bases and J by 5 bases, and 10 bases separated the two germline ends. CDR1 MNHEY and CDR2 SVGAGI come from the germline V gene. CDR3 nucleotide sequence: TGTGCCAGCAGTTACTCATCTTCAGGGACTGAAGCTTTCTTT. It specifies CASSYSSSGTEAFF.

The CDR3 coding sequence is TGTGCCAGCAGCGTAAAGGGGCTAGCAACCGGTGAGCAGTTCTTC. Its protein is CASSVKGLATGEQFF. V is TRBV9 and J is TRBJ2-1; D could derive from TRBD1 or TRBD2 (5 bases each). The CDR3 sequence is 15 residues long. The V gene lost 1 base and the J gene lost 9 bases, with 17 bases spanning the gap. Germline V gives CDR1 SGDLS, CDR2 YYNGEE. Based on the CDR3 plus reference TRBV9 and TRBJ2-1, the full variable domain is DSGVTQTPKHLITATGQRVTLRCSPRSGDLSVYWYQQSLDQGLQFLIQYYNGEERAKGNILERFSAQQFPDLHSELNLSSLELGDSALYFCASSVKGLATGEQFFGPGTRLTVL.

The rearrangement links TRBV7-9 to TRBJ2-1; 12 bases agree with TRBD2. Germline assignment: CDR1 SEHNR and CDR2 FQNEAQ (reference sequence). The length of the CDR3 is 15 residues. Germline trimming cut 5 bases from V and 5 bases from J; bases unmatched to any gene: 4. Written as DNA, the CDR3 is TGTGCCAGCAGCCAGGGACTAGCGGGTCACAATGAGCAGTTCTTC. Its protein product is CASSQGLAGHNEQFF.